This T cell receptor (beta chain) was sequenced for a study of cytomegalovirus exposure and HLA in healthy donors. Germline CDR1 SGHRS, CDR2 YFSETQ. The CDR3 is made up of 14 amino acids. The V segment lost 4 bases and the J segment 6 bases; nucleotides outside the gene matches: 5. Details on this clone: Its antigen is unknown.

Assay: immunoSEQ multiplex PCR; the TCRdb copy retains only in-frame clones and omits some. The profile covers some 150,000 clones, with just over 85% appearing a single time and approximately 2% taken by the ten largest. Whole-study findings and limits: Reportedly, diagnosis of cytomegalovirus status by the classifier showed high specificity and sensitivity. Among the CMV-associated chains, three were confirmed in vitro as specific for CMV antigens. It was 150 to 200 TCR beta chains that were listed as cytomegalovirus-associated. That first-cohort TCR clusters tended to co-occur in the 90 to 150 validation repertoires was found in a later analysis.

Sample: PBMCs. The chain couples TRBV5-1 to TRBJ1-1; 11 bases align to TRBD1. This TCR derives from a human donor in good health. CDR3 sequence reads: CASSLGQGAAEAFF. In DNA, the CDR3 is TGCGCCAGCAGCCTAGGACAGGGGGCTGCTGAAGCTTTCTTT.